This T cell receptor (beta chain) originates from a study of T cell responses to AZD1222 COVID-19 vaccine. Combined were second doses at about 4 or about 12 weeks. The study's findings and limits: Among those given AZD1222, only five to seven were seropositive at baseline. Clonal diversity was possibly underestimated; the donors were predominantly white British and more often female. Per reports, nearly half of all spike-specific TCRs target regions that are unmutated in variants.

The repertoire was sequenced with immunoSEQ multiplex PCR; TCRdb's copy has only in-frame clones and lacks some. The sample contains 110,000 or so clones, around nine tenths of which appear only once. With regard to this clone: Antigen: not known.

Per germline, CDR1 SEHNR and CDR2 FQNEAQ (reference sequence). This CDR3 contains 17 residues. The V end lost 0 bases, the J end lost 2 bases, and 14 bases lay between the germline ends. This sequence originates from an adult who received the AZD1222 COVID-19 vaccine. The source material was peripheral blood, sampled 28 days after the second AZD1222 dose. The V gene is TRBV7-9, the J gene TRBJ1-3; possibly TRBD1 for D (5 bases). The CDR3: CASSLALRQTAGNTIYF. In DNA form, the CDR3 reads TGTGCCAGCAGCTTAGCGCTACGACAGACGGCTGGAAACACCATATATTTT.